The clone carrying this T cell receptor (beta chain) appeared once. Its antigen is not known. One junction end disagrees with the germline gene, perhaps due to a read error. This sample was included in a study of T cell repertoires in cytomegalovirus infection. Study information: CMV epitopes in the study were HLA-C-restricted (recently identified) and HLA-B-restricted (well studied). A matching HLA type, together with CMV infection, was signaled by public TCR beta signatures. Study-level findings and limits: Ex vivo, HLA-C-restricted CMV-specific TCR beta clonotypes prevailed over the rest of the response.

TCRdb used MiXCR to reprocess the reads, holding one entry per CDR3 protein. Of 110,000 or so distinct CDR3 sequences detected, more than 30% appear once; the ten largest clones hold 40% to 45%. Germline V lookup: CDR1 SGHRS, CDR2 YFSETQ. This CDR3 has 19 amino acids. The TCR was taken from a human donor in good health (CMV status not recorded). Some clones in this sample may be carry-over from other donors' samples. This specimen consisted of CD8+ T cells from cultured PBMCs, obtained from culture after CMV antigen stimulation. The chain joins TRBV5-1 to TRBJ2-5; D may be TRBD1 (6 bases). For the CDR3, the DNA is TGCGCCAGCAGCTTGAACAGGGATGAGGTGACCGCCATTGGAGAGACCCAGAACTTC. This sequence encodes CASSLNRDEVTAIGETQNF.